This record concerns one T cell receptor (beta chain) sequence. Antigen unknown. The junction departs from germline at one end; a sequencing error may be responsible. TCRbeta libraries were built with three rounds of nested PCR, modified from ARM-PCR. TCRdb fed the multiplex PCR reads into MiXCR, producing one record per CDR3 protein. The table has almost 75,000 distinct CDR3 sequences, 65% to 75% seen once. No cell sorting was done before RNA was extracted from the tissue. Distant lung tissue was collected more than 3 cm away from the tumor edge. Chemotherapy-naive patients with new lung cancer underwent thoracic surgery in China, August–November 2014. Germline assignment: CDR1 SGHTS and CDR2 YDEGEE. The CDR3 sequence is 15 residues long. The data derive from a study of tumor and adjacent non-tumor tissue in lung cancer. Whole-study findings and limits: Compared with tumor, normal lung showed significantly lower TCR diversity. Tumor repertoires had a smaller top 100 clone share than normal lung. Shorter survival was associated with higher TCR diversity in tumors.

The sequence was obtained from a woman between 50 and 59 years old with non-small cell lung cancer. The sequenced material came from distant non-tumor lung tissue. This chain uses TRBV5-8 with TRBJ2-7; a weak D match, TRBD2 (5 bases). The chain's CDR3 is CASRIPDGLYYEQYF. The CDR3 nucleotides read TGTGCCAGCAGAATTCCGGACGGACTTTACTACGAGCAGTATTTC.